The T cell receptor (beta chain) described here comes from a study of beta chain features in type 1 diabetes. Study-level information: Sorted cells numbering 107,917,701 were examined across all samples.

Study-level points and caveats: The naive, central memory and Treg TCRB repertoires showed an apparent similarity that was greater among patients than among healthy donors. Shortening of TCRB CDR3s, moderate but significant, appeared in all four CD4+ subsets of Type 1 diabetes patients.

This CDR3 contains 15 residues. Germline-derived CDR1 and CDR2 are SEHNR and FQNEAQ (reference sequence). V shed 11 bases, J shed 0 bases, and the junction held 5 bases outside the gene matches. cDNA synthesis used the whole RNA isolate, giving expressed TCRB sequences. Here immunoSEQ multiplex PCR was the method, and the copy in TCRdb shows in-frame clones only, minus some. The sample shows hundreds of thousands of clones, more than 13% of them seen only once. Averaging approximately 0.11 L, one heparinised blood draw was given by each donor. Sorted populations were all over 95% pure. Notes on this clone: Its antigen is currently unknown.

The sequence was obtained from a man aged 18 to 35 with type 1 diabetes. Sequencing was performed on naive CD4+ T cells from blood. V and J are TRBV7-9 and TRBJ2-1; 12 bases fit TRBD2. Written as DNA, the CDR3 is TGTGCCGGGACTAGCGGGCTTCGCTCCTACAATGAGCAGTTCTTC. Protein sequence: CAGTSGLRSYNEQFF.